This T cell receptor (beta chain) was documented in a study of T cell responses to AZD1222 COVID-19 vaccine. General study results and limits: Spike regions recognized by vaccine-associated CD4 TCRs spanned the protein, led by 160-218 and 743-854. Reports say nearly half of spike-specific TCRs go after unmutated variant regions.

The CDR3 sequence is 14 residues long. V lost 1 base and J 6 bases, leaving 12 bases between the germline ends. Germline values: CDR1 LGHDT, CDR2 YNNKEL (reference sequence). Using immunoSEQ multiplex PCR, the repertoire was profiled, and TCRdb retains in-frame clones only, with some absent. The sample has tens of thousands of clones; around 90% are singletons. As to this clone: What it recognizes is unknown.

Sequences were derived from peripheral blood, sampled on day 0 of AZD1222 vaccination. The sequence derives from an adult in good health. The rearrangement uses TRBV3-1 (or the pseudogene TRBV3-2) and TRBJ1-2; D might be TRBD1 (5 bases). The CDR3 DNA follows: TGTGCCAGCAGCCAAGGGTCCAGGGAAAATGGCTACACCTTC. It is translated as CASSQGSRENGYTF.